The rows below give T cell receptor beta chains drawn from one sample of a study of T cell repertoires in aging, cancer and after chemotherapy. TCRdb analysed the multiplex PCR reads with MiXCR anew, one entry per CDR3 protein. Among about 540 distinct CDR3 sequences listed, roughly 26% were seen once. Specimen: blood. These TCRs come from a human donor with a blood cancer. Both conserved end residues are part of each CDR3. A D gene is named only where the DNA matches it firmly. Clone size is shown for a subset of rows, as once, few, many or a class of expanded clone.

J gene: TRBJ2-1; V gene: TRBV9; clone size: few; D gene: TRBD2; CDR3 protein: CASSVDPGGPGNEQFF; CDR3 DNA: TGTGCCAGCAGCGTAGATCCGGGAGGGCCGGGCAATGAGCAGTTCTTC
J gene: TRBJ2-3; V gene: TRBV13; clone size: -; D gene: -; CDR3 protein: CASSLRGVYTQYF; CDR3 DNA: TGTGCCAGCAGCTTAAGAGGTGTATATACGCAGTATTTT
J gene: TRBJ2-3; V gene: TRBV18; clone size: -; D gene: TRBD1; CDR3 protein: CASSQGQGATDTQYF; CDR3 DNA: TGTGCCAGCTCCCAAGGACAGGGGGCGACAGATACGCAGTATTTT
J gene: TRBJ1-2; V gene: TRBV11-2; clone size: -; D gene: -; CDR3 protein: CASSFAENYGYTF; CDR3 DNA: TGTGCCAGCAGCTTCGCAGAAAACTATGGCTACACCTTC
J gene: TRBJ2-3; V gene: TRBV5-1; clone size: few; D gene: TRBD2; CDR3 protein: CASSLAPAGGPGADTQYF; CDR3 DNA: TGCGCCAGCAGCCTGGCCCCAGCGGGAGGCCCTGGGGCAGATACGCAGTATTTT
J gene: TRBJ1-5; V gene: TRBV20-1; clone size: -; D gene: -; CDR3 protein: CSARSGGGNQPQHF; CDR3 DNA: TGCAGTGCTAGATCGGGGGGAGGGAATCAGCCCCAGCATTTT
J gene: TRBJ1-6; V gene: TRBV5-1; clone size: few; D gene: -; CDR3 protein: CASSQARQGYSPLHF; CDR3 DNA: TGCGCCAGCAGCCAAGCCCGGCAGGGGTATTCACCCCTCCACTTT
J gene: TRBJ1-6; V gene: TRBV27; clone size: medium-sized; D gene: -; CDR3 protein: CASSPSWGERNSPLHF; CDR3 DNA: TGTGCCAGCAGCCCCTCCTGGGGGGAGCGTAATTCACCCCTCCACTTT
J gene: TRBJ2-5; V gene: TRBV18; clone size: medium-sized; D gene: TRBD2; CDR3 protein: CASSRAGGQETQYF; CDR3 DNA: TGTGCCAGCTCAAGAGCGGGAGGCCAAGAGACCCAGTACTTC
J gene: TRBJ2-5; V gene: TRBV12-3/TRBV12-4; clone size: medium-sized; D gene: TRBD2; CDR3 protein: CASSLAGVGETQYF; CDR3 DNA: TGTGCCAGCAGTCTAGCGGGGGTTGGGGAGACCCAGTACTTC
J gene: TRBJ2-2; V gene: TRBV18; clone size: medium-sized; D gene: -; CDR3 protein: CASSPPSAGGELFF; CDR3 DNA: TGTGCCAGCTCACCACCAAGCGCTGGCGGGGAGCTGTTTTTT
J gene: TRBJ1-1; V gene: TRBV7-6; clone size: -; D gene: -; CDR3 protein: CASSPNRGNTEAFF; CDR3 DNA: TGTGCCAGCAGCCCAAACCGGGGGAACACTGAAGCTTTCTTT
J gene: TRBJ2-6; V gene: TRBV6-5; clone size: large; D gene: TRBD1; CDR3 protein: CASRASGQGLSGANVLTF; CDR3 DNA: TGTGCCAGCAGGGCCTCGGGACAGGGCCTCTCTGGGGCCAACGTCCTGACTTTC
J gene: TRBJ2-1; V gene: TRBV19; clone size: large; D gene: -; CDR3 protein: CASSMPTRRAHNEQFF; CDR3 DNA: TGTGCCAGTAGTATGCCGACCCGGCGGGCCCACAATGAGCAGTTCTTC
J gene: TRBJ1-5; V gene: TRBV12-3/TRBV12-4; clone size: few; D gene: TRBD1; CDR3 protein: CASSPTGQVFSQPQHF; CDR3 DNA: TGTGCCAGCAGCCCAACGGGACAGGTTTTTTCTCAGCCCCAGCATTTT
J gene: TRBJ2-1; V gene: TRBV20-1; clone size: -; D gene: TRBD2; CDR3 protein: CSARSLPSGFSYNEQFF; CDR3 DNA: TGCAGTGCTAGAAGTTTGCCTAGCGGGTTCTCCTACAATGAGCAGTTCTTC
J gene: TRBJ2-5; V gene: TRBV30; clone size: -; D gene: TRBD2; CDR3 protein: CAWSFQTGTTYF; CDR3 DNA: TGTGCCTGGAGTTTCCAGACCGGGACTACCTACTTC
J gene: TRBJ1-2; V gene: TRBV5-1; clone size: once; D gene: -; CDR3 protein: CASSLGTVGGYTF; CDR3 DNA: TGCGCCAGCAGCTTGGGGACGGTCGGGGGCTACACCTTC
J gene: TRBJ2-3; V gene: TRBV7-9; clone size: few; D gene: -; CDR3 protein: CASSLATFTDTQYF; CDR3 DNA: TGTGCCAGCAGCTTAGCGACTTTCACAGATACGCAGTATTTT
J gene: TRBJ2-5; V gene: TRBV11-2; clone size: few; D gene: TRBD1; CDR3 protein: CASSEPTDRVGARETQYF; CDR3 DNA: TGTGCCAGCAGCGAACCGACAGACAGGGTCGGGGCGCGGGAGACCCAGTACTTC
J gene: TRBJ2-3; V gene: TRBV27; clone size: large; D gene: -; CDR3 protein: CASSSHTDTQYF; CDR3 DNA: TGTGCCAGCAGTTCCCACACAGATACGCAGTATTTT
J gene: TRBJ2-3; V gene: TRBV10-3; clone size: medium-sized; D gene: TRBD1; CDR3 protein: CAISEPTGTTDTQYF; CDR3 DNA: TGTGCCATCAGTGAACCGACAGGGACGACAGATACGCAGTATTTT
J gene: TRBJ2-3; V gene: TRBV6-4; clone size: medium-sized; D gene: -; CDR3 protein: CACAAGPSTDTQYF; CDR3 DNA: TGTGCCTGCGCAGCGGGCCCGAGCACAGATACGCAGTATTTT
J gene: TRBJ1-5; V gene: TRBV6-6; clone size: medium-sized; D gene: -; CDR3 protein: CASSYSIRGSRSNQPQHF; CDR3 DNA: TGTGCCAGCAGTTACTCGATCCGAGGGAGTAGGAGCAATCAGCCCCAGCATTTT
J gene: TRBJ1-1; V gene: TRBV6-6; clone size: medium-sized; D gene: TRBD1; CDR3 protein: CASSSTGGPTEAFF; CDR3 DNA: TGTGCCAGCAGTTCAACAGGGGGTCCTACTGAAGCTTTCTTT
J gene: TRBJ2-4; V gene: TRBV19; clone size: medium-sized; D gene: -; CDR3 protein: CASSIVGRGAKNIQYF; CDR3 DNA: TGTGCCAGTAGTATTGTGGGTAGGGGTGCCAAAAACATTCAGTACTTC
J gene: TRBJ2-7; V gene: TRBV5-1; clone size: large; D gene: TRBD1; CDR3 protein: CASKVRDRVSYEQYF; CDR3 DNA: TGCGCCAGCAAGGTTAGGGACAGGGTGTCCTACGAGCAGTACTTC
J gene: TRBJ2-6; V gene: TRBV11-2; clone size: -; D gene: -; CDR3 protein: CASSLLSGKGANVLTF; CDR3 DNA: TGTGCCAGCAGTCTATTATCGGGGAAAGGGGCCAACGTCCTGACTTTC
J gene: TRBJ1-2; V gene: TRBV19; clone size: medium-sized; D gene: -; CDR3 protein: CAVGGSNYGYTF; CDR3 DNA: TGTGCCGTGGGGGGGTCAAACTATGGCTACACCTTC
J gene: TRBJ1-1; V gene: TRBV5-1; clone size: few; D gene: -; CDR3 protein: CASSLTGPMNTEAFF; CDR3 DNA: TGCGCCAGCAGCTTAACAGGACCAATGAACACTGAAGCTTTCTTT
J gene: TRBJ2-6; V gene: TRBV5-1; clone size: -; D gene: -; CDR3 protein: CASSVLSSGANVLTF; CDR3 DNA: TGCGCCAGCAGCGTATTGAGCTCTGGGGCCAACGTCCTGACTTTC
J gene: TRBJ2-1; V gene: TRBV6-5; clone size: large; D gene: -; CDR3 protein: CASRLYSSSYNEQFF; CDR3 DNA: TGTGCCAGCAGACTATACTCGAGCTCCTACAATGAGCAGTTCTTC
J gene: TRBJ2-5; V gene: TRBV5-1; clone size: -; D gene: -; CDR3 protein: CASNLGRLVGPQYF; CDR3 DNA: TGCGCCAGCAACTTGGGGCGACTAGTTGGTCCCCAGTACTTC
J gene: TRBJ1-2; V gene: TRBV6-2/TRBV6-3; clone size: -; D gene: -; CDR3 protein: CASSYSSLGDGYTF; CDR3 DNA: TGTGCCAGCAGTTACTCGAGCCTAGGGGATGGCTACACCTTC
J gene: TRBJ2-7; V gene: TRBV29-1; clone size: large; D gene: -; CDR3 protein: CSANFGYEQYF; CDR3 DNA: TGCAGCGCCAACTTCGGCTACGAGCAGTACTTC
J gene: TRBJ2-5; V gene: TRBV6-1; clone size: -; D gene: TRBD1; CDR3 protein: CASSKGQAETQYF; CDR3 DNA: TGTGCCAGCAGTAAAGGACAGGCCGAGACCCAGTACTTC
J gene: TRBJ1-1; V gene: TRBV18; clone size: -; D gene: -; CDR3 protein: CASSREVNTEAFF; CDR3 DNA: TGTGCCAGCTCACGGGAAGTGAACACTGAAGCTTTCTTT
J gene: TRBJ2-1; V gene: TRBV6-2/TRBV6-3; clone size: medium-sized; D gene: TRBD2; CDR3 protein: CASSYSGLAGGGEQFF; CDR3 DNA: TGTGCCAGCAGTTACTCGGGGCTAGCGGGAGGAGGTGAGCAGTTCTTC
J gene: TRBJ2-7; V gene: TRBV4-3; clone size: few; D gene: -; CDR3 protein: CASSQDYVSYEQYF; CDR3 DNA: TGCGCCAGCAGCCAAGACTATGTTTCCTACGAGCAGTACTTC
J gene: TRBJ2-2; V gene: TRBV13; clone size: -; D gene: TRBD2; CDR3 protein: CASSKGLAGTNTGELFF; CDR3 DNA: TGTGCCAGCAGCAAGGGACTAGCGGGGACGAACACCGGGGAGCTGTTTTTT
J gene: TRBJ2-5; V gene: TRBV6-1; clone size: large; D gene: TRBD1; CDR3 protein: CASSPGTGVETQYF; CDR3 DNA: TGTGCCAGCAGCCCCGGGACAGGGGTGGAGACCCAGTACTTC
J gene: TRBJ1-2; V gene: TRBV30; clone size: large; D gene: -; CDR3 protein: CAWSGTGHGYTF; CDR3 DNA: TGTGCCTGGAGTGGTACAGGGCATGGCTACACCTTC
J gene: TRBJ1-3; V gene: TRBV9; clone size: -; D gene: -; CDR3 protein: CASSPEGGSRNTIYF; CDR3 DNA: TGTGCCAGCAGCCCGGAGGGGGGTTCGAGAAACACCATATATTTT
J gene: TRBJ2-7; V gene: TRBV18; clone size: medium-sized; D gene: TRBD2; CDR3 protein: CASSPGTSGIYEQYF; CDR3 DNA: TGTGCCAGCTCACCGGGGACTAGCGGGATTTACGAGCAGTACTTC
J gene: TRBJ1-2; V gene: TRBV20-1; clone size: -; D gene: -; CDR3 protein: CSARDGREAYGYTF; CDR3 DNA: TGCAGTGCTAGAGATGGCAGGGAGGCCTATGGCTACACCTTC
J gene: TRBJ1-2; V gene: TRBV27; clone size: -; D gene: -; CDR3 protein: CASSFAVGREGYTF; CDR3 DNA: TGTGCCAGCAGTTTTGCCGTCGGGAGGGAAGGCTACACCTTC
J gene: TRBJ2-1; V gene: TRBV19; clone size: medium-sized; D gene: TRBD2; CDR3 protein: CASSSGRRLAGRHGSYNEQFF; CDR3 DNA: TGTGCCAGTAGTAGCGGTCGGCGTCTAGCGGGGCGACATGGCTCCTACAATGAGCAGTTCTTC
J gene: TRBJ2-5; V gene: TRBV6-2/TRBV6-3; clone size: -; D gene: TRBD2; CDR3 protein: CSSRASGIRETQYF; CDR3 DNA: TGTTCCTCCAGGGCTAGCGGGATACGTGAGACCCAGTACTTC
J gene: TRBJ2-2; V gene: TRBV7-9; clone size: medium-sized; D gene: -; CDR3 protein: CASSFARGNTGELFF; CDR3 DNA: TGTGCCAGCAGTTTCGCCAGGGGAAACACCGGGGAGCTGTTTTTT
J gene: TRBJ2-2; V gene: TRBV27; clone size: large; D gene: -; CDR3 protein: CASSLGFTGELFF; CDR3 DNA: TGTGCCAGCAGTTTGGGCTTCACCGGGGAGCTGTTTTTT
J gene: TRBJ2-3; V gene: TRBV7-9; clone size: medium-sized; D gene: -; CDR3 protein: CASSPRGGGVITDTQYF; CDR3 DNA: TGTGCCAGCAGCCCGAGGGGTGGCGGGGTTATCACAGATACGCAGTATTTT
J gene: TRBJ1-6; V gene: TRBV27; clone size: medium-sized; D gene: -; CDR3 protein: CASSLSVMYNSPLHF; CDR3 DNA: TGTGCCAGCAGTTTATCAGTCATGTATAATTCACCCCTCCACTTT
J gene: TRBJ2-1; V gene: TRBV10-1; clone size: -; D gene: -; CDR3 protein: CASSVGTVHNEQFF; CDR3 DNA: TGCGCCAGCAGTGTCGGGACCGTTCACAATGAGCAGTTCTTC
J gene: TRBJ1-1; V gene: TRBV12-3/TRBV12-4; clone size: -; D gene: -; CDR3 protein: CASSLRASHTEAFF; CDR3 DNA: TGTGCCAGCAGTCTCAGGGCCTCGCACACTGAAGCTTTCTTT